This T cell receptor beta chain was retrieved from a study of early T cells in non-severe SARS-CoV-2 infection. Study details: Chains were unpaired, as sequencing was done on bulk RNA from unsorted whole blood.

Individual cDNA molecules were tagged with unique molecular identifiers, the study reported. In TCRdb, the 5' RACE reads were re-called with MiXCR into one record per CDR3 protein. The sample lists some 77,000 distinct CDR3 sequences, more than 10% occurring once. Germline V gene lookup returns CDR1 SGHTA and CDR2 FQGTGA. With V trimmed by 5 bases and J by 4 bases, 8 bases remained unmatched. The CDR3 extends over 14 amino acids. This clonotype appeared a few times. The gene calls are TRBV7-3 and TRBJ2-7, with TRBD2 matching over 7 bases. The sequence was obtained from an adult who was a healthcare worker with PCR-confirmed SARS-CoV-2 infection or an uninfected control (not recorded which). The donor label of this sample is uncertain. The sequences come from whole blood, collected at baseline. The CDR3 region is CASSPRFGGYEQYF. The CDR3, as DNA: TGTGCCAGCAGCCCCCGTTTCGGGGGGTACGAGCAGTACTTC.